This T cell receptor beta chain was identified in a study of follicular helper T cells after annual influenza vaccination. Trimming took 5 bases from V and 5 from J; bases not matched to a gene: 8. The CDR3 runs to 15 residues. Germline V gene sequence: CDR1 LNHDA, CDR2 SQIVND (reference sequence). Noted time point: 2014-2015 season, 7 days after vaccination. Clones were read by immunoSEQ multiplex PCR, and TCRdb kept only the in-frame ones, dropping some. The top ten hold about 3.7% of the sample, which has around 10,000 clones, roughly 80% seen once. This clone was seen just once. The chain joins TRBV19 to TRBJ2-7; 11 nucleotides align to TRBD1. The specimen comprised CXCR5+ CD38- circulating T follicular helper cells from blood, sampled 7 days after influenza vaccination. As to subset: circulating Tfh, non-naive CD4+CXCR5+PD-1+ (ICOS+CD38+ or ICOS-CD38-). This sequence was found in an adult who received the influenza vaccine. In nucleotides, the CDR3 is TGTGCCAGTAGTCCCAGGACAGGGGGCGTCAACGAGCAGTACTTC. It translates to CASSPRTGGVNEQYF.